This TCR beta chain was obtained from a study of CD4 T cells in relation to SARS-CoV-2 and coronaviruses. CD4+ T cells from unexposed donors were obtained before the COVID-19 pandemic (2011-2018). The cells were cultured for 9 to 11 days before CD4+ T cells were isolated. Cultures received half-medium IL-2 refreshes on days 3 and 7. On this clone: Its antigen is not known.

The protocol was immunoSEQ multiplex PCR, while the TCRdb copy is restricted to in-frame clones and leaves out a portion. The table records some 16,000 clones, roughly 80% of them present only once. CDR3 length: 14 residues. Trimming cost V 3 bases and J 3 bases; bases outside gene matches: 4. Germline CDR1 and CDR2: SGHVS and FNYEAQ. The receptor was isolated from a human donor in good health. What was sequenced was CD4+ T cells from PBMCs, cultured in vitro. The chain uses TRBV7-6 and TRBJ1-1; the match to TRBD1 covers 7 bases. The CDR3 is CASSLVQGDTEAFF. The CDR3 coding sequence is TGTGCCAGCAGCTTGGTGCAGGGGGACACTGAAGCTTTCTTT.